This T cell receptor (beta chain) appears in the sequencing data of a study of spatial heterogeneity in lung cancer. Looking at the study overall: In the raw reads, each unique TCR and UMI combination was present more than ten times on average.

MiXCR, run by TCRdb on the 5' RACE reads, gives a single entry per CDR3 protein. The table shows 15,000 to 20,000 distinct CDR3 sequences, with roughly 5% occurring only once. General study findings and limits: Tumor mutation count correlated with how many alpha and beta TCRs expanded intratumorally.

From germline, CDR1 is SGHTA and CDR2 FQGNSA. The CDR3 is 14 residues long. Trimming cost V 4 bases and J 3 bases, with 10 bases left between them. This clonotype was seen many times. Its antigen is undetermined. This beta chain is a stray sequence in a library constructed for alpha chains; its clone size is not meaningful. Time point described: sample taken at primary tumor resection. Samples came from roughly 72 TRACERx patients with untreated early-stage lung cancer. Sequencing covered unsorted whole RNA taken from tumor, nontumor lung or frozen PBMC. The specimen was lung tumor tissue, collected at surgery. The sequence came from a female donor with early-stage non-small cell lung cancer. The J gene is TRBJ2-1, the V gene TRBV7-2, with TRBD2 as a possible D gene (6 bases). CDR3 sequence: CASSSGGIYNEQFF. Here the CDR3 DNA reads TGTGCCAGCAGCTCTGGGGGGATCTACAATGAGCAGTTCTTC.